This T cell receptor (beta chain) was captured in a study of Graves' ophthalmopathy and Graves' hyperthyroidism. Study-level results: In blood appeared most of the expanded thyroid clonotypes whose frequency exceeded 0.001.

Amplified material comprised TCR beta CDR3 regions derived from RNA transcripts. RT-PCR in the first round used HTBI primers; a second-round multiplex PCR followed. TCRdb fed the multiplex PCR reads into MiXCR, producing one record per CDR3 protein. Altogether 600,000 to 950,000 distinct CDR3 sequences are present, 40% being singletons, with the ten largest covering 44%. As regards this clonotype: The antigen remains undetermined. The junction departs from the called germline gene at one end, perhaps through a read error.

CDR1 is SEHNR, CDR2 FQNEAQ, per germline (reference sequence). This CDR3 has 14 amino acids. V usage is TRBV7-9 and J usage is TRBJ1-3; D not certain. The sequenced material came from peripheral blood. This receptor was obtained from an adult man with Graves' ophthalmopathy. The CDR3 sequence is CASSFSQSGNTLYF. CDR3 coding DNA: TGTGCCAGCAGCTTCTCACAGTCTGGAAACACCTTATATTTT. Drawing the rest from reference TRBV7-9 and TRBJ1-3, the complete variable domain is DTGVSQNPRHKITKRGQNVTFRCDPISEHNRLYWYRQTLGQGPEFLTYFQNEAQLEKSRLLSDRFSAERPKGSFSTLEIQRTEQGDSAMYLCASSFSQSGNTLYFGEGSWLTVV.